The entry below describes one TCR beta chain. Source study methods: Amplifying reference gene primers gave estimates of nucleated cell counts. This table comes from immunoSEQ multiplex PCR, and its TCRdb copy is limited to in-frame clones, with some not included. The V and J calls and the clone size are those of that table, but D and trimming were determined from the DNA. The sample consists of some 350,000 clones, 90% to 95% of them appearing once. This entry belongs to a study of blood T cell repertoires in COVID-19. Background on the study: Both acute and convalescent COVID-19 samples were obtained from the United States, Italy and Spain. Sources were T cells, B-cell-depleted T cells, or PBMCs; the material itself was cDNA or gDNA.

The clonotype comes from a woman under 30 who had recovered from COVID-19. Sequences were obtained from peripheral blood.

This CDR3 is CASTSFSRVGEQYV. The CDR3 nucleotides read TGTGCCAGCACCTCATTCTCCAGGGTGGGCGAGCAGTACGTC. The chain links TRBV28 to TRBJ2-7; perhaps TRBD1 as D (5 bases). Trimming took off 7 bases at V and 6 bases at J, with 19 bases between the two ends. The CDR3 contains 14 residues. From germline, CDR1 is MDHEN and CDR2 SYDVKM.